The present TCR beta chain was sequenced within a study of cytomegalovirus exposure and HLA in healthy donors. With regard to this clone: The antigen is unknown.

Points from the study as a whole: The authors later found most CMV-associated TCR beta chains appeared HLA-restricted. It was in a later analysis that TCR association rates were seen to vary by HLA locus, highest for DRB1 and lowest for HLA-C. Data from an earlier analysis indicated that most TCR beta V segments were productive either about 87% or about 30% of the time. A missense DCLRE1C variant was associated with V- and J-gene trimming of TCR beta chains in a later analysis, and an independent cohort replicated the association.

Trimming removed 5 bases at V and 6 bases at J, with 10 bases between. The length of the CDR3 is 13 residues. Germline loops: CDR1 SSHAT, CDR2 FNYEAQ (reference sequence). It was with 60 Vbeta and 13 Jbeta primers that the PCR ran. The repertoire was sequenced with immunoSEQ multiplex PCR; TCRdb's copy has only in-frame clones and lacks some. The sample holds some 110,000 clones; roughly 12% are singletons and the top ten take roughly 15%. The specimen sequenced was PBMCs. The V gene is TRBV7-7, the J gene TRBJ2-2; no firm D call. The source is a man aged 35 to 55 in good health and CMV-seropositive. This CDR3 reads CASSHPQSGELFF. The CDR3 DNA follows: TGTGCCAGCAGCCATCCCCAGTCCGGGGAGCTGTTTTTT.